This is a list of T cell receptor beta chains from one sample in a study of blood T cell repertoires in COVID-19. Measured with immunoSEQ multiplex PCR; TCRdb has only the in-frame clones, and not every one. The sample has roughly 100,000 clones, less than 85% seen once. Sequenced sample: peripheral blood. These receptor sequences come from a man aged 65 to 79 with active or convalescent COVID-19. CDR3s include the opening cysteine and the closing phenylalanine or tryptophan. D genes are given only for firm matches. Clone size, where shown, is once, few, many, or a class for clones that have expanded.

J gene: TRBJ2-3
clone size: few
V gene: TRBV30
D gene: NA
CDR3 DNA: TGTGCCTGGAGGGGGCCTTTCCTCACAGATACGCAGTATTTT
CDR3 protein: CAWRGPFLTDTQYF

J gene: TRBJ2-5
clone size: NA
V gene: TRBV3-1/TRBV3-2
D gene: TRBD2
CDR3 DNA: TGTGCCAGCATCGGGACTAGCGGTCTCCAAGAGACCCAGTACTTC
CDR3 protein: CASIGTSGLQETQYF

J gene: TRBJ1-1
clone size: NA
V gene: TRBV19
D gene: NA
CDR3 DNA: TGTGCCAGTAGTACTTCCCAGGGATCATGGACTGAAGCTTTCTTT
CDR3 protein: CASSTSQGSWTEAFF

J gene: TRBJ2-7
clone size: NA
V gene: TRBV18
D gene: TRBD1
CDR3 DNA: TGTGCCAGCTCACCCGGTCAGGGGGCCAGCACCGCCTACGAGCAGTACTTC
CDR3 protein: CASSPGQGASTAYEQYF

J gene: TRBJ2-1
clone size: NA
V gene: TRBV6-4
D gene: NA
CDR3 DNA: TGTGCCAGCCTCTCCCGACACTACAATGAGCAGTTCTTC
CDR3 protein: CASLSRHYNEQFF

J gene: TRBJ1-4
clone size: once
V gene: TRBV9
D gene: NA
CDR3 DNA: TGTGCCAGCAGCGGGGGAGGAGGATCTAATGAAAAACTGTTTTTT
CDR3 protein: CASSGGGGSNEKLFF

J gene: TRBJ2-1
clone size: NA
V gene: TRBV9
D gene: TRBD2
CDR3 DNA: TGTGCCAGCAGCGTAACTAGCGGGTACAATGAGCAGTTCTTC
CDR3 protein: CASSVTSGYNEQFF

J gene: TRBJ2-1
clone size: many
V gene: TRBV28
D gene: TRBD1
CDR3 DNA: TGTGCCAGCAGTTTCGACAGGGCTAAGTTCTTC
CDR3 protein: CASSFDRAKFF

J gene: TRBJ1-4
clone size: few
V gene: TRBV5-1
D gene: TRBD1
CDR3 DNA: TGCGCCAGCCGGGACAGGGACGAAGAAAAACTGTTTTTT
CDR3 protein: CASRDRDEEKLFF

J gene: TRBJ2-1
clone size: NA
V gene: TRBV7-2
D gene: TRBD2
CDR3 DNA: TGTGCCAGCAGGAGTAGCGGGAGAGGGAGGGATGAGCAGTTCTTC
CDR3 protein: CASRSSGRGRDEQFF

J gene: TRBJ1-2
clone size: NA
V gene: TRBV2
D gene: NA
CDR3 DNA: TGTGCCAGCCGTCCGGAAGAGGACTATGGCTACACCTTC
CDR3 protein: CASRPEEDYGYTF

J gene: TRBJ1-1
clone size: NA
V gene: TRBV6-5
D gene: TRBD1
CDR3 DNA: TGTGCCAGCAGTTCAGGGGGGAACACTGAAGCTTTCTTT
CDR3 protein: CASSSGGNTEAFF

J gene: TRBJ2-7
clone size: NA
V gene: TRBV15
D gene: NA
CDR3 DNA: TGTGCCACCAGCAGAGATCTAGGCGGGATCTACGAGCAGTACTTC
CDR3 protein: CATSRDLGGIYEQYF

J gene: TRBJ2-7
clone size: NA
V gene: TRBV2
D gene: NA
CDR3 DNA: TGTGCCTCTCTCAGGGTGCAGAGCGAGCAGTACTTC
CDR3 protein: CASLRVQSEQYF